The rows below give T cell receptor beta chains drawn from one sample of a study of cytomegalovirus exposure and HLA in healthy donors. Here immunoSEQ multiplex PCR was the method, and the copy in TCRdb shows in-frame clones only, minus some. This table has 150,000 to 200,000 clones, 85% appearing once. Sequences were obtained from PBMCs. These receptors were taken from a man younger than 35 in good health and CMV-seropositive. Each CDR3 is given without its conserved first and last residue. The order of the fields is V gene, CDR3 protein.

TRBV5-6 ASRYDRDYGYT
TRBV5-6 ASSFLQRNTGELF
TRBV28 ASSLPGLAGQIDTQY
TRBV29-1 SARTVFSTDTQY
TRBV7-2 ASKSSGTRSYNEQF
TRBV28 ASSFSAGAGNTIY
TRBV4-1 ASSQVVRGAYEQY
TRBV7-3 ASSPSGSSYNEQF
TRBV5-1 ASSLPEQGAYEQY
TRBV2 ASSEATGSYNEQF
TRBV21-1 ASSKRAATTSYEQY
TRBV5-1 ASSLSGTSEETQY
TRBV7-3 ASSYSTSTDTQY
TRBV9 ASSVAGGINEQF
TRBV12-5 ARFIERAYEQY
TRBV7-9 ASSATGIAEAF
TRBV11-2 ASSLRGGASSYEQY
TRBV4-1 ASSLAGDLDTQY
TRBV27 ASTSGSHEQY
TRBV28 ASSIPTEWLGYT
TRBV30 AWSVLAGLIYEQY
TRBV4-1 ASSQDRGTGRT
TRBV30 AWTEGARRTEAF
TRBV4-1 ASSRRDRGSGGYT
TRBV6-1 ASTQKTGDPYEQY
TRBV27 ASRQQETQY
TRBV28 ASSSAGPPNTGELF
TRBV6-5 ASSSNWAGAYNEQF
TRBV19 ASSIGGGTDTQY
TRBV27 ASKSIGSGYEQY
TRBV7-2 ASSLDRYGYT
TRBV28 ASSLGGEFTKNIQY
TRBV4-1 ASSQVGVSNQPQH
TRBV5-6 ASSLGGRVAGVETQY
TRBV4-1 ASSPGQGMGETQY